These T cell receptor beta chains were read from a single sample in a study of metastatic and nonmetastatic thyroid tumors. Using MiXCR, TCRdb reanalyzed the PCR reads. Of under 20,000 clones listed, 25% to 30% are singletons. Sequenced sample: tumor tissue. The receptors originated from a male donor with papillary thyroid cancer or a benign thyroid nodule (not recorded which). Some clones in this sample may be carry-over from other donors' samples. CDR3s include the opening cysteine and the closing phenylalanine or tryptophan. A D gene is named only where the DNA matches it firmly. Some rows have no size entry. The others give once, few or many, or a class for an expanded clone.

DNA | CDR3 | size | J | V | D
TGTGCCAGCAGTATTGACAGTAATGAAAAACTGTTTTTT | CASSIDSNEKLFF | - | TRBJ1-4 | TRBV11-3 | -
TGTGCCAGCAGGGAGTCCTTGGAGGGTTGGAACGAGCAGTACTTC | CASRESLEGWNEQYF | few | TRBJ2-7 | TRBV6-1 | -
TGTGCCTGGAAGCAAAACGGGCTAGCGGGAAGGGAGACCCAGTACTTC | CAWKQNGLAGRETQYF | - | TRBJ2-5 | TRBV30 | TRBD2
TGTGCCAGCAGTTTGGGGAACGAGCAGTTCTTC | CASSLGNEQFF | few | TRBJ2-1 | TRBV28 | -
TGTGCCAGCAGCCTGGACGGACTGGGGAACACTGAAGCTTTCTTT | CASSLDGLGNTEAFF | - | TRBJ1-1 | TRBV7-9 | -
TGCAGTGCCAGTGATCGAGAGACCCAGTACTTC | CSASDRETQYF | - | TRBJ2-5 | TRBV20-1 | -
TGTGCCAGCAGCTTGCGAGGGTTATACTACGAGCAGTACTTC | CASSLRGLYYEQYF | many | TRBJ2-7 | TRBV5-6 | -
TGTGCCAGCAGCTTAGTAAGGCTACCCCGAGGCAATGAGCAGTTCTTC | CASSLVRLPRGNEQFF | many | TRBJ2-1 | TRBV11-2 | -
TGTGCCAGCAGCCGGGGACAGCAAATCTATGGCTACACCTTC | CASSRGQQIYGYTF | many | TRBJ1-2 | TRBV5-6 | TRBD1
TGTGCCAGCCAAAAAGGCACCTACGAGCAGTACTTC | CASQKGTYEQYF | few | TRBJ2-7 | TRBV28 | -
TGCAGTGCTAGTGCGGCTAGCGGGACCCTCACAGATACGCAGTATTTT | CSASAASGTLTDTQYF | many | TRBJ2-3 | TRBV20-1 | TRBD2
TGTGCCAGCAGCTCCCAGGGGCCCTATAATTCACCCCTCCACTTT | CASSSQGPYNSPLHF | medium-sized | TRBJ1-6 | TRBV7-6 | -
TGTGCTAGTGGTACAGGGCTGGGCGAGCAGTACTTC | CASGTGLGEQYF | - | TRBJ2-7 | TRBV12-5 | -
TGTGCCAGCAGTCCCTCGACAGGGACCAGCTATGGCTACACCTTC | CASSPSTGTSYGYTF | few | TRBJ1-2 | TRBV6-1 | TRBD1
TGCGCCAGCAGCTTGGGTAGCGTGGGCAATGAGCAGTTCTTC | CASSLGSVGNEQFF | many | TRBJ2-1 | TRBV5-1 | -
TGCAGTGCCAGGGACAGGGTATTTTACAATGAGCAGTTCTTC | CSARDRVFYNEQFF | once | TRBJ2-1 | TRBV20-1 | TRBD1
TGTGCCAGCAGCCCTAGGACAGGGTTTCTGATTAATTCACCCCTCCACTTT | CASSPRTGFLINSPLHF | many | TRBJ1-6 | TRBV7-9 | TRBD1
TGTGCCTGCAGCTTAGACCGGGACGGTGAAGCTTTCTTT | CACSLDRDGEAFF | - | TRBJ1-1 | TRBV11-2 | -